These T cell receptor beta chains were read from a single sample in a study of shared clonotypes between healthy human individuals. Repertoires were generated with immunoSEQ multiplex PCR, while TCRdb's copy carries only in-frame clones and drops some. The sample consists of more than 400,000 clones, approximately 78% of them appearing once. The specimen was PBMCs. Source of these receptors: a woman aged 40-49 years in good health. Some clones in this sample may be carry-over from other donors' samples. Each CDR3 is given with its conserved first and last residue. A D gene is named only where the DNA matches it firmly. Size is omitted from some rows. Given values are once, few, many or a class for expanded clones.

TRBD2	TRBJ2-2	NA	TRBV28	TGTGCCAGCAGTTTTCTAGCGGAGAGCACCGGGGAGCTGTTTTTT	CASSFLAESTGELFF
NA	TRBJ2-7	NA	TRBV2	TGTGCCAGCAGTGGTGGGGGGAGCGGGTCCTACGAGCAGTACTTC	CASSGGGSGSYEQYF
NA	TRBJ2-7	NA	TRBV5-4	TGTGCCAGCAGCTACCCTTTGCTCTACGAGCAGTACTTC	CASSYPLLYEQYF
TRBD1	TRBJ1-5	NA	TRBV9	TGTGCCAGCAGCGTAGGACAGGGGCAGCCCCAGCATTTT	CASSVGQGQPQHF
NA	TRBJ2-1	few	TRBV4-3	TGCGCCAGCAGCCAAAACGCGGGAACTTACAATGAGCAGTTCTTC	CASSQNAGTYNEQFF
TRBD2	TRBJ2-1	once	TRBV7-9	TGTGCCAGCAGCCAAACCGGGACTAGGGATAATGAGCAGTTCTTC	CASSQTGTRDNEQFF
NA	TRBJ2-1	NA	TRBV19	TGTGCCAGTAGTTTAGTTGTTATCGACAATGAGCAGTTCTTC	CASSLVVIDNEQFF
TRBD2	TRBJ2-2	NA	TRBV27	TGTGCCAGCAGTTTGAAGGGACTAGCGGGACCCGCGAACACCGGGGAGCTGTCTTTT	CASSLKGLAGPANTGELSF
NA	TRBJ1-4	NA	TRBV4-3	TGCGCCAGCAGCCAAGATCGAGGTATAACTAATGAAAAACTGTTTTTT	CASSQDRGITNEKLFF
TRBD2	TRBJ2-5	NA	TRBV11-3	TGTGCCAGCAGCCCGGGGACTAGCGTTGGTCTAGAGACCCAGTACTTC	CASSPGTSVGLETQYF
NA	TRBJ2-6	NA	TRBV5-1	TGCGCCAGCAGGGGAGGTGTAAACTCTGGGGCCAACGTCCTGACTTTC	CASRGGVNSGANVLTF
NA	TRBJ2-5	NA	TRBV7-9	TGTGCCAGCAGCGCCGGGACTGGCAAAGAGACCCAGTACTTC	CASSAGTGKETQYF
NA	TRBJ2-2	once	TRBV28	TGTGCCAGCAGTTCCAATCGGAAGGGGACCGGGGAGCTGTTTTTT	CASSSNRKGTGELFF
TRBD1	TRBJ2-7	once	TRBV30	TGTGCCTGGAATCGGGGACAGACCTACGAGCAGTACTTC	CAWNRGQTYEQYF
TRBD2	TRBJ2-7	NA	TRBV19	TGTGCCAGTAGTCTCGGACTAGATCACGAGCAGTACTTC	CASSLGLDHEQYF
TRBD2	TRBJ2-3	NA	TRBV9	TGTGCCAGCAGCGTAGGACTAGCGGGAGAGGGAGATACGCAGTATTTT	CASSVGLAGEGDTQYF